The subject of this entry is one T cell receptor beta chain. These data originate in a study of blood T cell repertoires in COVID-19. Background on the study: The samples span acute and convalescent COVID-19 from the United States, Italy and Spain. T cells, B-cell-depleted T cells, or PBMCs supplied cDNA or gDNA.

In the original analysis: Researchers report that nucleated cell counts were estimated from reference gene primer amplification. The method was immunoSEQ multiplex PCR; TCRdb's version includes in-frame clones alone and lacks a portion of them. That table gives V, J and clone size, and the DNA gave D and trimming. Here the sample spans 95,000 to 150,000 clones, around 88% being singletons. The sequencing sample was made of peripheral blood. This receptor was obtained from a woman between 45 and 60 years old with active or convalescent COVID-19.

CDR3 sequence reads: CASSPIFRGQIYGYTF. Here the CDR3 DNA reads TGTGCCAGCAGTCCGATATTCAGGGGGCAAATCTATGGCTACACCTTC. V usage is TRBV28 and J usage is TRBJ1-2; 8 bases fit TRBD1. V was clipped by 5 bases and J by 4 bases; unmatched bases: 12. Per germline, CDR1 MDHEN and CDR2 SYDVKM. The CDR3 is made up of 16 amino acids.